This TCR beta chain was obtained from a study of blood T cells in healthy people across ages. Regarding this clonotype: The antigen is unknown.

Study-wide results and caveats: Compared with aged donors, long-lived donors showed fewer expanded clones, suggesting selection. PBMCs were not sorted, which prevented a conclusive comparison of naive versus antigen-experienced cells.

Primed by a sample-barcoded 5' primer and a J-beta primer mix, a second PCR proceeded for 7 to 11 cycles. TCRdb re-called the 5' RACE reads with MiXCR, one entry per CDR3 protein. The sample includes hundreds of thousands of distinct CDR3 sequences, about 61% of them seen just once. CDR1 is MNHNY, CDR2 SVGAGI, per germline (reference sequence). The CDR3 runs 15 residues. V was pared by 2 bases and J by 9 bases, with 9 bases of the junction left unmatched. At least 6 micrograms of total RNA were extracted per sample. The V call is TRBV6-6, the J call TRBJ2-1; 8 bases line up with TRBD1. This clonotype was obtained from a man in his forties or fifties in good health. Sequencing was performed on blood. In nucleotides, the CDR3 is TGTGCCAGCAGTTACATCAGGGGGCCCCCGGGTGAGCAGTTCTTC. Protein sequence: CASSYIRGPPGEQFF.